The rows below give T cell receptor beta chains drawn from one sample of a study of blood T cell repertoires in COVID-19. Using immunoSEQ multiplex PCR, the repertoire was profiled, and TCRdb retains in-frame clones only, with some absent. Among some 230,000 clones listed, around 86% were seen once. The sample comprised peripheral blood. These receptors came from a man aged 30 to 45 who had recovered from COVID-19. Both conserved end residues are part of each CDR3. D genes are given only for firm matches. Size is omitted from some rows. Given values are once, few, many or a class for expanded clones.

>NA|NA|TRBJ1-1|TRBV5-1
TGCGCCAGCAGCCCCGAATCTCCAGGGTACGGCACTGAAGCTTTCTTT
CASSPESPGYGTEAFF
>TRBD1|NA|TRBJ1-5|TRBV30
TGTGCCTGGAGTGCGGACAGGGGGAATCAGCCCCAGCATTTT
CAWSADRGNQPQHF
>NA|NA|TRBJ2-7|TRBV5-1
TGCGCCAGCAGCTTGGAGCACCGATCCTACGAGCAGTACTTC
CASSLEHRSYEQYF
>NA|few|TRBJ1-6|TRBV5-1
TGCGCCAGCAGCCCCTCCGGGAGGGGGTCACCCCTCCACTTT
CASSPSGRGSPLHF
>TRBD1|NA|TRBJ2-1|TRBV10-1
TGCGCCAGTTCCAATCCAGGGGGTGAGACCTACAATGAGCAGTTCTTC
CASSNPGGETYNEQFF
>NA|once|TRBJ2-3|TRBV5-6
TGTGCCAGCAGCCCGCTAACTAGGGAGACAGATACGCAGTATTTT
CASSPLTRETDTQYF
>NA|NA|TRBJ1-6|TRBV5-1
TGCGCCAGCAGCTTGCCGAAAACGGACACTCATAATTCACCCCTCCACTTT
CASSLPKTDTHNSPLHF
>NA|NA|TRBJ2-2|TRBV11-3
TGTGCCAGCAGCTTAGGTCCGCCGGTCACCGGGGAGCTGTTTTTT
CASSLGPPVTGELFF
>NA|NA|TRBJ2-2|TRBV25-1
TGTGCCAGCAGCCTCACTTGGGGGCCGAACACCGGGGAGCTGTTTTTT
CASSLTWGPNTGELFF
>TRBD1|NA|TRBJ1-2|TRBV14
TGTGCCAGCAGCCAAGCGACAGGGGAATTCTATGGCTACACCTTC
CASSQATGEFYGYTF